The next 27 T cell receptor beta chains were all read from a single sample in a study of OX40 agonist ivuxolimab in advanced cancers. The method behind the library was the immunoSEQ multiplex PCR assay. In TCRdb, the immuneACCESS table is reduced to in-frame sequences with V and J assigned. These tables do not hold every clone; where another copy was compared, an unresolved V gene accounts for under half, and the others remain unexplained. For this sample there are fewer than 25,000 clones; 84% appear just once. The top ten constitute approximately 50% of the sample. This specimen consisted of CD4+ or CD8+ T cells sorted from blood, obtained in a trial of the OX40 agonist ivuxolimab. These TCRs come from an adult with an advanced solid tumor such as melanoma, head and neck, liver or kidney cancer.

This clone occurred once. V usage is TRBV11-3 and J usage is TRBJ2-3; 9 nucleotides agree with TRBD2. The germline V gene encodes CDR1 SGHNT and CDR2 YENEEA. The CDR3 length is 14 residues. Trimming removed 1 base from V and 6 bases from J; junction bases left unmatched: 2. The CDR3 coding sequence is TGTGCCAGCAGCTTAGGCGGGGGGGCCGATACGCAGTATTTT. Protein product: CASSLGGGADTQYF.

The V call is TRBV18, the J call TRBJ1-1; TRBD1 matches at 10 bases. Germline V gives CDR1 KGHSH, CDR2 LQKENI. Trimming at V came to 4 bases and at J to 0 bases, leaving 8 bases not matched to a gene. CDR3 length equals 17 residues. The CDR3 sequence is CASSLYGTGAMNTEAFF. CDR3 bases: TGTGCCAGCTCACTTTACGGGACAGGGGCAATGAACACTGAAGCTTTCTTT.

The chain carries TRBV28 and TRBJ1-5; TRBD1 matches 11 bases. The CDR3 is 16 amino acids. The ends lost 5 bases at V and 6 bases at J; junction bases unmatched: 9. Germline V lookup: CDR1 MDHEN, CDR2 SYDVKM. CDR3 sequence: CASSERTGGIGQPQHF. In DNA form, the CDR3 reads TGTGCCAGCAGTGAGAGGACAGGGGGCATCGGTCAGCCCCAGCATTTT.

The chain joins TRBV6-1 to TRBJ2-1; 10 bases match TRBD2. The V gene end was trimmed by 3 bases and the J gene end by 6 bases; junction bases not matched to a gene: 2. Germline loops: CDR1 MNHNS, CDR2 SASEGT. This CDR3 is 14 amino acids long. In DNA, the CDR3 is TGTGCCAGCAGTGATCTAGCGGGGGCCAATGAGCAGTTCTTC. This codes for CASSDLAGANEQFF.

The V and J genes are TRBV11-2 and TRBJ2-7, with a possible D match to TRBD2 (6 bases). Trimming shortened V by 1 base and J by 2 bases, and 9 bases separated the two germline ends. The V gene's germline CDR1 is SGHAT and CDR2 FQNNGV. The CDR3 consists of 14 residues. The CDR3 is CASSLGGEAYEQYF. CDR3 nucleotides: TGTGCCAGCAGCTTAGGGGGGGAAGCCTACGAGCAGTACTTC. Complete variable domain (other parts from reference TRBV11-2 and TRBJ2-7): EAGVAQSPRYKIIEKRQSVAFWCNPISGHATLYWYQQILGQGPKLLIQFQNNGVVDDSQLPKDRFSAERLKGVDSTLKIQPAKLEDSAVYLCASSLGGEAYEQYFGPGTRLTVT.

The chain is built from TRBV9 and TRBJ2-3, with unresolved D. The CDR3 is made up of 16 amino acids. CDR1 SGDLS and CDR2 YYNGEE come from the germline V gene. Deletions cut 4 bases from V and 0 bases from J, with 15 bases between. The CDR3 DNA reads as TGTGCCAGCAGCCTCACTATGGCGTCTAGCACAGATACGCAGTATTTT. It translates to CASSLTMASSTDTQYF.

The chain recombines TRBV18 with TRBJ1-5; TRBD1 matches at 9 bases. Unmatched junction bases numbered 5, after V lost 6 bases and J lost 2 bases. In germline, CDR1 is KGHSH, CDR2 LQKENI. This CDR3 is 15 amino acids long. The DNA of the CDR3 is TGTGCCAGCTCTCGGGACAGGGTAGGCAATCAGCCCCAGCATTTT. Protein sequence: CASSRDRVGNQPQHF. The whole variable domain, filled in from reference TRBV18 and TRBJ1-5, reads NAGVMQNPRHLVRRRGQEARLRCSPMKGHSHVYWYRQLPEEGLKFMVYLQKENIIDESGMPKERFSAEFPKEGPSILRIQQVVRGDSAAYFCASSRDRVGNQPQHFGDGTRLSIL.

The rearrangement joins TRBV4-1 to TRBJ1-2, with 9 bases that match TRBD1. The CDR3 spans 13 residues. Unmatched junction bases numbered 5, after V lost 4 bases and J lost 8 bases. The germline CDR1 and CDR2 sequences are MGHRA and YSYEKL. DNA for the CDR3: TGCGCCAGCAGCCTCGGGACAGGGAACGGCTACACCTTC. This translates into CASSLGTGNGYTF.

This clone is deemed large. V and J are TRBV28 and TRBJ2-1; D uncertain. V lost 5 bases to trimming and J lost 5 bases, with 13 bases between them. Germline-derived CDR1 and CDR2 are MDHEN and SYDVKM. CDR3 length: 14 residues. CDR3 sequence reads: CASSSINTDNEQFF. CDR3 coding DNA: TGTGCCAGCAGTAGTATAAACACTGACAATGAGCAGTTCTTC.

About this clone itself: The sample contains more than one DNA sequence encoding this CDR3. The J gene is TRBJ2-5, the V gene TRBV7-9; D remains ambiguous. Germline assignment: CDR1 SEHNR and CDR2 FQNEAQ (reference sequence). Trimming pared 1 base from V and 2 bases from J, leaving 5 bases between. This CDR3 has 13 residues. This chain's CDR3 is CASSLVEQETQYF. The CDR3, as DNA: TGTGCCAGCAGCTTAGTGGAGCAAGAGACCCAGTACTTC.

The chain carries TRBV5-1 and TRBJ2-7; tentative D call: TRBD2 (6 bases). This CDR3 region has 16 residues. Trimming took 5 bases from V and 1 from J, leaving 19 bases between them. The germline gives CDR1 SGHRS, CDR2 YFSETQ. CDR3: CASSLRGGTDSYEQYF. CDR3 in DNA: TGCGCCAGCAGTCTCCGCGGCGGGACGGATTCCTACGAGCAGTACTTC.

This clone was detected ten times or more. The V gene is TRBV19, the J gene TRBJ1-1; no reliable D call. The CDR3 extends over 12 amino acids. V lost 6 bases, J lost 4 bases, and 9 bases lay in between. CDR1 is LNHDA, CDR2 SQIVND, per germline (reference sequence). CDR3 amino acids: CASRLRGTEAFF. The CDR3 coding sequence is TGTGCCAGTAGGCTCCGGGGCACTGAAGCTTTCTTT.

The chain combines TRBV19 with TRBJ2-5; D ambiguous. V was cut by 5 bases and J by 5 bases, with 12 bases left in between. This CDR3 is built from 13 residues. CDR1 LNHDA and CDR2 SQIVND come from the germline V gene (reference sequence). The CDR3 reads CASSWTGPETQYF. CDR3 coding DNA: TGTGCCAGTAGTTGGACGGGTCCGGAGACCCAGTACTTC.

The chain links TRBV7-9 to TRBJ2-1; D is unresolved. The CDR3 runs to 12 residues. Germline V gene data show CDR1 as SEHNR and CDR2 as FQNEAQ (reference sequence). V lost 5 bases and J 6 bases, leaving 8 bases between the germline ends. The CDR3 DNA follows: TGTGCCAGCAGCCCCCGCAGCAATGAGCAGTTCTTC. It encodes CASSPRSNEQFF.

V is TRBV19 and J is TRBJ2-3; perhaps TRBD2 as D (6 bases). The CDR3 has 18 residues. The germline V gene has CDR1 LNHDA and CDR2 SQIVND (reference sequence). Trimming left V 0 bases short and J 3 bases short, with 19 bases between. Written as DNA, the CDR3 is TGTGCCAGTAGTATAGAAGGGTGGACCGGGGGTGAAACAGATACGCAGTATTTT. It encodes CASSIEGWTGGETDTQYF.

This chain links TRBV7-9 with TRBJ2-3; the D gene could be TRBD1 or TRBD2 (5 bases each). V shed 5 bases and J shed 2 bases, with 11 bases lying between them. Germline CDR1 reads SEHNR; CDR2 reads FQNEAQ (reference sequence). The CDR3 is made up of 14 amino acids. DNA of the CDR3: TGTGCCAGCAGCACCGGGACGGACACAGATACGCAGTATTTT. Translated, it gives CASSTGTDTDTQYF.

The chain is built from TRBV19 and TRBJ2-2; D remains unclear. This CDR3 region has 12 residues. The V gene's germline CDR1 is LNHDA and CDR2 SQIVND (reference sequence). The germline V and J ends were trimmed by 9 bases and 5 bases, with 10 bases remaining between them. The CDR3 here is CASNFVTGELFF. CDR3 DNA: TGTGCCAGCAACTTTGTAACCGGGGAGCTGTTTTTT. Based on the CDR3 plus reference TRBV19 and TRBJ2-2, the full variable domain is DGGITQSPKYLFRKEGQNVTLSCEQNLNHDAMYWYRQDPGQGLRLIYYSQIVNDFQKGDIAEGYSVSREKKESFPLTVTSAQKNPTAFYLCASNFVTGELFFGEGSRLTVL.

The rearrangement joins TRBV19 to TRBJ2-7, with 7 bases aligning to TRBD1. Germline lookup yields CDR1 LNHDA and CDR2 SQIVND (reference sequence). The CDR3 runs 15 residues. The trim removed 5 bases at V and 4 bases at J, leaving 11 bases unmatched. CDR3 protein: CASSGGMGQMYEQYF. For the CDR3, the DNA is TGTGCCAGTAGTGGGGGAATGGGACAGATGTACGAGCAGTACTTC.

This chain uses TRBV27 with TRBJ2-5, with D maybe TRBD1 (6 bases). Germline-derived CDR1 and CDR2 are MNHEY and SMNVEV (reference sequence). V shed 3 bases and J shed 5 bases, with 13 bases lying between them. The CDR3 runs to 14 residues. CDR3 DNA: TGTGCCAGCAGTTTGCTAGGGGGAGAGGAGACCCAGTACTTC. Amino acids: CASSLLGGEETQYF.

The rearrangement joins TRBV7-9 to TRBJ2-5; D is possibly TRBD2 (7 bases). V lost 5 bases, J lost 0 bases, and 13 bases lay in between. CDR3 length: 15 residues. Germline CDR1 is SEHNR and CDR2 is FQNEAQ (reference sequence). CDR3 residues: CASSPRGPHQETQYF. The CDR3, as DNA: TGTGCCAGCAGCCCGCGGGGGCCGCACCAAGAGACCCAGTACTTC.

J is TRBJ2-3 and V is TRBV5-1; a weak D match, TRBD2 (5 bases). CDR1 SGHRS and CDR2 YFSETQ come from the germline V gene. This CDR3 has 11 amino acids. V lost 4 bases, J lost 11 bases, and 11 bases lay in between. Here the CDR3 reads CASSLDSRQYF. CDR3 nucleotides: TGCGCCAGCAGCCTGGACTCTAGGCAGTATTTT.

The gene calls are TRBV5-5 and TRBJ2-2; 9 bases map to TRBD1. Trimming took 4 bases from V and 2 from J; bases not matched to a gene: 9. The CDR3 totals 17 residues. CDR1 is SGHKS, CDR2 YYEKEE, per germline (reference sequence). CDR3 residues: CASSLADRGINTGELFF. CDR3 DNA sequence: TGTGCCAGCAGCCTAGCGGACAGGGGAATTAACACCGGGGAGCTGTTTTTT. The full variable domain, its missing parts supplied by reference TRBV5-5 and TRBJ2-2, is DAGVTQSPTHLIKTRGQQVTLRCSPISGHKSVSWYQQVLGQGPQFIFQYYEKEERGRGNFPDRFSARQFPNYSSELNVNALLLGDSALYLCASSLADRGINTGELFFGEGSRLTVL.

The chain recombines TRBV9 with TRBJ1-5, with D uncertain. Trimming stripped 0 bases from V and 7 bases from J, with 14 bases between. Germline assignment: CDR1 SGDLS and CDR2 YYNGEE. This CDR3 is built from 15 residues. The CDR3 nucleotides are TGTGCCAGCAGCGTAGGGGCAGCCCATGGGCAGCCCCAGCATTTT. Its translation: CASSVGAAHGQPQHF.

This clone was seen a few times. The gene calls are TRBV19 and TRBJ2-2, with D perhaps matching TRBD1 (5 bases). V gave up 3 bases and J gave up 9 bases, with 8 bases separating them. This CDR3 has 12 residues. Looked up from germline, CDR1 is LNHDA and CDR2 is SQIVND (reference sequence). The CDR3 sequence: CASSIGARELFF. The CDR3 nucleotides read TGTGCCAGTAGTATTGGGGCTCGGGAGCTGTTTTTT. The entire variable domain, with the rest obtained from reference TRBV19 and TRBJ2-2, is as follows: DGGITQSPKYLFRKEGQNVTLSCEQNLNHDAMYWYRQDPGQGLRLIYYSQIVNDFQKGDIAEGYSVSREKKESFPLTVTSAQKNPTAFYLCASSIGARELFFGEGSRLTVL.

In its sample, this clone was seen a few times. This chain links TRBV27 with TRBJ2-7, with D perhaps matching TRBD1 or TRBD2 (5 bases each). V shed 10 bases and J shed 2 bases, with 15 bases lying between them. Germline V gives CDR1 MNHEY, CDR2 SMNVEV (reference sequence). The CDR3 contains 13 residues. The CDR3 sequence is CATRGPGAYEQYF. The CDR3 DNA is TGTGCCACCCGGGGACCCGGGGCCTACGAGCAGTACTTC.

This clone was recorded a few times. Other nucleotide sequences in the sample specify the same CDR3. V usage is TRBV19 and J usage is TRBJ1-1, with D perhaps TRBD1 (6 bases). The CDR3 is made up of 15 amino acids. Trimming shortened V by 5 bases and J by 0 bases, and 13 bases separated the two germline ends. Looked up from germline, CDR1 is LNHDA and CDR2 is SQIVND (reference sequence). DNA for the CDR3: TGTGCCAGTAGTCCCGGACAGCTTATGAACACTGAAGCTTTCTTT. This translates into CASSPGQLMNTEAFF.

This sequence joins TRBV19 and TRBJ1-3; D call uncertain. CDR1 and CDR2 from the germline V gene are LNHDA and SQIVND (reference sequence). The V and J ends lost 8 bases and 3 bases respectively, with 11 bases between them. This CDR3 region has 13 residues. CDR3: CASWPGLGNTIYF. In DNA form, the CDR3 reads TGTGCCAGTTGGCCCGGCCTTGGAAACACCATATATTTT.